The 11 T cell receptor beta chains below all came from one sample that was sequenced in a study of tumor and adjacent non-tumor tissue in lung cancer. TCRbeta libraries were built with three rounds of nested PCR, modified from ARM-PCR. MiXCR, applied by TCRdb to the multiplex PCR reads, yields one record per CDR3 protein. The sample has about 120,000 distinct CDR3 sequences, around 82% seen once. This sample's RNA came from whole unsorted tissue. The sample comprised lung tumor tissue. The receptors were gathered from a man between 65 and 79 years old with non-small cell lung cancer.

With respect to this clonotype: The conserved final phenylalanine or tryptophan is absent from the CDR3, which likely points to a read error. The limits of the CDR3 on the DNA are not certain, so only TCRdb's listed CDR3 is given. J is TRBJ1-2 and V is TRBV29-1. Germline V CDR1 and CDR2: SQVTM, ANQGSEA. With termini counted, the CDR3 has 13 amino acids. CDR3 protein: CSVRREGDYGYTL.

About this clonotype: No conserved phenylalanine or tryptophan ends this CDR3, so it is likely a read error. The CDR3 coding sequence is TGTCCCAGCAGTCCAAGACAGGGAGCCACAGATACGCAGTATATT. Translated: CPSSPRQGATDTQYI. V gene TRBV11-3 combines with J gene TRBJ2-3, with 7 bases that match TRBD1. From germline, CDR1 is SGHNT and CDR2 YENEEA. This CDR3 is built from 15 residues.

The chain employs TRBV4-1 and TRBJ1-2; possible D gene TRBD1, 6 bases. Germline V CDR1 and CDR2: MGHRA, YSYEKL. Trimming removed 4 bases from V and 8 bases from J, with 14 bases in between. The length of the CDR3 is 13 residues. The CDR3 protein is CASSPNGGRGYTF. The CDR3 nucleotides read TGCGCCAGCAGCCCAAACGGGGGCAGGGGCTACACCTTC.

Regarding this clonotype: The germline gene is not matched at one end of the junction; a read error may be the cause. The chain employs TRBV14 and TRBJ1-2; no firm D call. This CDR3 is 13 amino acids long. Per the germline V gene, CDR1 is SGHDN and CDR2 is FVKESK. The CDR3 DNA reads as TGTGCCAGCAGCCAAACATATTTAGACGGCTACGCCTTC. Its translation is CASSQTYLDGYAF.

This clonotype was detected only once. A junction end diverges from the germline sequence, so it may reflect a read error. V gene TRBV6-1 combines with J gene TRBJ2-1, with 8 bases identical to TRBD1. CDR1 and CDR2 from the germline V gene are MNHNS and SASEGT. The CDR3 runs to 15 residues. The CDR3 region has the DNA TGTGCCAGCAGACTCTGGACAGGGCTTTACAATGAACAGTTCTTC. The encoded protein is CASRLWTGLYNEQFF.

As regards this clonotype: The junction departs from germline at one end; a sequencing error may be responsible. The J gene is TRBJ1-3, the V gene TRBV20-1; the D is unclear. Germline V gene data show CDR1 as DFQATT and CDR2 as SNEGSKA (reference sequence). CDR3 size: 14 residues. The CDR3 protein is CSAREAARGNTIYF. The DNA for the CDR3 is TGCAGTGCTAGAGAGGCAGCGAGAGGAAACACCATATACTTT.

The V and J genes are TRBV12-3 or TRBV12-4 and TRBJ2-1; possibly TRBD1 or TRBD2 for D (5 bases each). CDR3 length: 15 amino acids. Trimming shortened V by 3 bases and J by 8 bases, and 17 bases separated the two germline ends. The CDR3 reads CASSLGRVSRDEQFF. The CDR3 DNA is TGTGCCAGCAGTTTGGGACGTGTAAGTAGGGATGAGCAGTTCTTC.

Points on this clonotype: One end of the junction does not line up with germline, which may come from a read error. The chain recombines TRBV6-5 with TRBJ2-3; D is possibly TRBD1 (6 bases). CDR1 is MNHEY and CDR2 is SVGAGI in the germline V gene. The CDR3 has 15 residues. The CDR3: CASRAGTYSTDTKYF. DNA for the CDR3: TGTGCCAGCAGGGCCGGGACATATAGCACAGATACGAAGTATTTT.

In the case of this clonotype: The conserved phenylalanine or tryptophan is not found at the CDR3 terminus, so this likely reflects a read error. The V and J genes are TRBV6-1 and TRBJ2-7; maybe TRBD1 (5 bases). The CDR3 runs 14 residues. Germline V CDR1 and CDR2: MNHNS, SASEGT. The CDR3 here is CVSSEAQGTREQYL. The CDR3, as DNA: TGTGTCAGCAGTGAAGCGCAGGGAACAAGGGAACAGTACCTC.

This clonotype was detected ten times or more. The chain joins TRBV6-5 to TRBJ1-1; TRBD1 aligns across 9 bases. The CDR3 contains 15 residues. Germline V CDR1 and CDR2: MNHEY, SVGAGI. J gave up 7 bases and V 5 bases, and 11 bases lay outside the gene matches. CDR3 loop: CASSGSGTGKIEAFF. The CDR3 DNA is TGTGCCAGCAGTGGATCCGGGACAGGGAAAATTGAAGCTTTCTTT.

Comments on this clonotype: Germline and junction disagree at one end, which may indicate a read error. The gene calls are TRBV11-3 and TRBJ1-4; unclear D gene. The length of the CDR3 is 16 residues. In germline, CDR1 is SGHNT, CDR2 YENEEA. The CDR3 spells CVSSLVGGTSNEKLFF. In DNA, the CDR3 is TGTGTCAGCAGTTTAGTAGGTGGAACGTCTAATGAAAAATTGTTTTTT.